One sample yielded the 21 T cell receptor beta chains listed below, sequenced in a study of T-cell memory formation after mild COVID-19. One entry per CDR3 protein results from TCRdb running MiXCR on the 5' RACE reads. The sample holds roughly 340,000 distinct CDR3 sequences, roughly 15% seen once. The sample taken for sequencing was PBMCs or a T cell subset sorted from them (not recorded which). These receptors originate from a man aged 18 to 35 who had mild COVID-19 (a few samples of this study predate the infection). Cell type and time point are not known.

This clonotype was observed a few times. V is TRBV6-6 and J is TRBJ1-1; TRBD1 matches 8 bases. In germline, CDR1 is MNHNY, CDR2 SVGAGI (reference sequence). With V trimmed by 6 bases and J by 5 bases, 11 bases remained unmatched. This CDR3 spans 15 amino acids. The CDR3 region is CASRSGGQGWTEAFF. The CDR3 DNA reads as TGTGCCAGCAGGTCAGGCGGACAGGGATGGACTGAAGCTTTCTTT.

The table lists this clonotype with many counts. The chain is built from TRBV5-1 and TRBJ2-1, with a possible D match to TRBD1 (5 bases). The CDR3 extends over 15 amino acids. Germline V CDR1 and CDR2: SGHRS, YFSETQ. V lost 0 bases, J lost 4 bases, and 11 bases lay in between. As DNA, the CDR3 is TGCGCCAGCAGCTTGGAATTAAGGGGATACAATGAGCAGTTCTTC. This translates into CASSLELRGYNEQFF.

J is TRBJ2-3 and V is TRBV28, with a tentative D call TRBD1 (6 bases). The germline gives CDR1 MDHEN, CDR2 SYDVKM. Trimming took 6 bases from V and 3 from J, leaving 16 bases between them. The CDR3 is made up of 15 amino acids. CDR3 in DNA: TGTGCCAGCAGAGTCACAGGGAAGTGGACAGATACGCAGTATTTT. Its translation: CASRVTGKWTDTQYF.

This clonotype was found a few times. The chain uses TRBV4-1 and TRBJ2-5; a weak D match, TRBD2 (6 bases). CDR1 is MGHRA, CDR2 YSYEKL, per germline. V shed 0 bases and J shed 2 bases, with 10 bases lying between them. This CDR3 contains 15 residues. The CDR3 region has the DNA TGCGCCAGCAGCCAAGAGACTAGGAAACAAGAGACCCAGTACTTC. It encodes CASSQETRKQETQYF.

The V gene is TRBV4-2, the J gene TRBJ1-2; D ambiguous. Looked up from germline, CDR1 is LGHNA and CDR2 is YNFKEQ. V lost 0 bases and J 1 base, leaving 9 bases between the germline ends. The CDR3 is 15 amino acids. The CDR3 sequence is CASSQEGSSNYGYTF. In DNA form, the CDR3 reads TGTGCCAGCAGCCAAGAAGGTTCAAGTAACTATGGCTACACCTTC.

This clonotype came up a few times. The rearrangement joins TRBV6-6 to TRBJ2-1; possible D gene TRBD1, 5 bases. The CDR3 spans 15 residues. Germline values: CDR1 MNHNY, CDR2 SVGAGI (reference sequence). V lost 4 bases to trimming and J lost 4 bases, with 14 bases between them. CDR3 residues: CASSSDRGTYNEQFF. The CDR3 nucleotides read TGTGCCAGCAGTTCCGACAGAGGCACGTACAATGAGCAGTTCTTC.

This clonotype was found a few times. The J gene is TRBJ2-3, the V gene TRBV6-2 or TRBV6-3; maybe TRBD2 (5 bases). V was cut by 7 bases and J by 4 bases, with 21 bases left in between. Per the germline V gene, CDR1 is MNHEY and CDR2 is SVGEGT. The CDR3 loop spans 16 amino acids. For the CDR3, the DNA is TGTGCCAGCAACCTTCCCGGGGATCCGAGCGCAGATACGCAGTATTTT. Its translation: CASNLPGDPSADTQYF.

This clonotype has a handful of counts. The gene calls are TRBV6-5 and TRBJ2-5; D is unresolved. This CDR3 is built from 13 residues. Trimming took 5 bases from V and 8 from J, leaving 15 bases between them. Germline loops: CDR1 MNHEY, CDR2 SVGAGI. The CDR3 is CASSQAPGRTQYF. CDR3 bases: TGTGCCAGCAGTCAGGCCCCCGGGCGAACCCAGTACTTC.

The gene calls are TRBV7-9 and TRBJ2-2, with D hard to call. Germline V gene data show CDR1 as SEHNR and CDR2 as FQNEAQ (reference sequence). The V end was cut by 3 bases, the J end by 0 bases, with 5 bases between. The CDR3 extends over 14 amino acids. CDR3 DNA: TGTGCCAGCAGCTTTCTGACGAACACCGGGGAGCTGTTTTTT. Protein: CASSFLTNTGELFF. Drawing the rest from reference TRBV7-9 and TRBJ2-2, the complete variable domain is DTGVSQNPRHKITKRGQNVTFRCDPISEHNRLYWYRQTLGQGPEFLTYFQNEAQLEKSRLLSDRFSAERPKGSFSTLEIQRTEQGDSAMYLCASSFLTNTGELFFGEGSRLTVL.

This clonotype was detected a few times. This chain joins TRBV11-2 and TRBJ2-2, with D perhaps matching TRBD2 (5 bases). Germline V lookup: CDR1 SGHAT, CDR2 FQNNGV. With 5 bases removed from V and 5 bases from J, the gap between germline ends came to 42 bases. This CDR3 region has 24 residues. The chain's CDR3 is CASSHYRDGSWERRLLMRTGELFF. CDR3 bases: TGTGCCAGCAGCCATTACCGAGACGGCTCATGGGAAAGGAGGCTGCTAATGCGGACCGGGGAGCTGTTTTTT.

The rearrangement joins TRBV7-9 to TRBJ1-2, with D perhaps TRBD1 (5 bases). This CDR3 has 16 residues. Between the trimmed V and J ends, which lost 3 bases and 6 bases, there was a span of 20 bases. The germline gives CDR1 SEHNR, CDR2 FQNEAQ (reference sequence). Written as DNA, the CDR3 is TGTGCCAGCAGCTTCGGGCAACAGGACCCGGGCAATGGCTACACCTTC. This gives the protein CASSFGQQDPGNGYTF. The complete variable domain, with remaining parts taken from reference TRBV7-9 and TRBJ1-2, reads DTGVSQNPRHKITKRGQNVTFRCDPISEHNRLYWYRQTLGQGPEFLTYFQNEAQLEKSRLLSDRFSAERPKGSFSTLEIQRTEQGDSAMYLCASSFGQQDPGNGYTFGSGTRLTVV.

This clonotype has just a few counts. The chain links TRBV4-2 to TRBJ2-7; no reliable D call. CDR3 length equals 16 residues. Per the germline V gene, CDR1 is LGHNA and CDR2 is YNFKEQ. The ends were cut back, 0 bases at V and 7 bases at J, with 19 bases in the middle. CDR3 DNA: TGTGCCAGCAGCCAAGATTTTAGGCAGGCAGCCAGAGAGCAGTACTTC. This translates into CASSQDFRQAAREQYF.

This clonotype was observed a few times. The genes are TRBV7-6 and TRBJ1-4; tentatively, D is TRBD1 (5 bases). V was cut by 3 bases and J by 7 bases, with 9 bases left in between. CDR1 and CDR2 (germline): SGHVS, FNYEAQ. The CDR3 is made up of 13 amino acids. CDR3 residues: CASSFGTVEKLFF. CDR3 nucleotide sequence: TGTGCCAGCAGCTTTGGGACGGTTGAAAAACTGTTTTTT.

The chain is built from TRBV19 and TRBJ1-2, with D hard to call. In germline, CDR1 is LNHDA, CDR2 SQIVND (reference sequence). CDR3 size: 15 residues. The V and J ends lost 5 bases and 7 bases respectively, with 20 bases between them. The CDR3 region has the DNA TGTGCCAGTAGTTCGCGAGAGGCCCGGTGGGGTGGCTACACCTTC. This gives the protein CASSSREARWGGYTF.

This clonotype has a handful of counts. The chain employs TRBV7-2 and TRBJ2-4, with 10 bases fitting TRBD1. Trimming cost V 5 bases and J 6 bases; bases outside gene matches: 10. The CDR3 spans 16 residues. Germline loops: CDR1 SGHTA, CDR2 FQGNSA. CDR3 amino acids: CASSTPRQGAGNIQYF. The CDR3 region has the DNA TGTGCCAGCAGCACGCCGCGACAGGGGGCCGGAAACATTCAGTACTTC.

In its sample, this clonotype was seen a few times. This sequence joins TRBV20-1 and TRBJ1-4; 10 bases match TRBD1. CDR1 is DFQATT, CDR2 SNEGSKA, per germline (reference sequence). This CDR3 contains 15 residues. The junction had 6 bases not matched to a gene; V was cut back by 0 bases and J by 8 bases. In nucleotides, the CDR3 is TGCAGTGCTAGAGATTTTGGGACAGGGGAAGAAAAACTGTTTTTT. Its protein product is CSARDFGTGEEKLFF.

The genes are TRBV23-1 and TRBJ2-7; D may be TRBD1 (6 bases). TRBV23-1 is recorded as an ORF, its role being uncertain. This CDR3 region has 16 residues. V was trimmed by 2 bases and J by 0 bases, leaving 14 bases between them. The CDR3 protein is CASSQATGLSSYEQYV. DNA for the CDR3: TGCGCCAGCAGTCAAGCAACAGGGTTGAGCTCCTACGAGCAGTACGTC.

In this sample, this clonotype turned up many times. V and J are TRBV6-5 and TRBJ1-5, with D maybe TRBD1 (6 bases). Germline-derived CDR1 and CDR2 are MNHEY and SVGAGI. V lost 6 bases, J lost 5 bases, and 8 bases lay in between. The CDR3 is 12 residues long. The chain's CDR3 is CASRRGDQPQHF. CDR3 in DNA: TGTGCCAGCAGGAGGGGGGATCAGCCCCAGCATTTT.

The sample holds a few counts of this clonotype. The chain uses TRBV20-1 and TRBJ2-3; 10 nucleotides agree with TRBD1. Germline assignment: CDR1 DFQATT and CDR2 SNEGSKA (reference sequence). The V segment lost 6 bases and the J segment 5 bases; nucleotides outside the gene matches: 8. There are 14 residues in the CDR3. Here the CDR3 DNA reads TGCAGTGCCGAAAGGGACAGGGGAAGAGATACGCAGTATTTT. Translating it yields CSAERDRGRDTQYF.

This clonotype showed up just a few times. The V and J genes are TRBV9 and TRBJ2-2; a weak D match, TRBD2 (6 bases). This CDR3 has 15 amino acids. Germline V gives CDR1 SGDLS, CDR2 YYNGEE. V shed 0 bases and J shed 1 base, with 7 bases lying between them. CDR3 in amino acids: CASSVAGVNTGELFF. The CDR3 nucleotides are TGTGCCAGCAGCGTAGCGGGGGTGAACACCGGGGAGCTGTTTTTT.

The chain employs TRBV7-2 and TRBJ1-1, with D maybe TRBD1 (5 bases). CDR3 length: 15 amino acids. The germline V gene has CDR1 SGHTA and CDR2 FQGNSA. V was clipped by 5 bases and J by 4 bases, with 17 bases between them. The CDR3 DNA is TGTGCCAGCAGCCTCGCAGGGCACGGCGGCACTGAAGCTTTCTTT. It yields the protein CASSLAGHGGTEAFF. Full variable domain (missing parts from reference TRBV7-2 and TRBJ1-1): GAGVSQSPSNKVTEKGKDVELRCDPISGHTALYWYRQSLGQGLEFLIYFQGNSAPDKSGLPSDRFSAERTGGSVSTLTIQRTQQEDSAVYLCASSLAGHGGTEAFFGQGTRLTVV.